The sequence of this T cell receptor (beta chain) was determined in a study of blood T cell repertoires in COVID-19. With V trimmed by 3 bases and J by 5 bases, 10 bases remained unmatched. The CDR3 extends over 15 amino acids. Per germline, CDR1 DFQATT and CDR2 SNEGSKA (reference sequence). Some clones are missing from TCRdb's copy, which holds only in-frame ones; the method was immunoSEQ multiplex PCR. This sample carries 300,000 or so clones, roughly 91% of them seen once, and the ten largest clones take 2.5% to 3.5%. Within 2 weeks of study entry, exposed participants had contacted a PCR-confirmed or clinician-diagnosed COVID-19 case.

This clonotype was sampled from a woman aged 50 to 60 who had been exposed to COVID-19. The chain couples TRBV20-1 to TRBJ2-1, with 7 bases lining up with TRBD2. Source material: PBMCs or T cells enriched from blood (not recorded which). The CDR3 loop is CSASRPAGFNNEQFF. The DNA for the CDR3 is TGCAGTGCTAGTAGGCCAGCGGGGTTCAACAATGAGCAGTTCTTC.